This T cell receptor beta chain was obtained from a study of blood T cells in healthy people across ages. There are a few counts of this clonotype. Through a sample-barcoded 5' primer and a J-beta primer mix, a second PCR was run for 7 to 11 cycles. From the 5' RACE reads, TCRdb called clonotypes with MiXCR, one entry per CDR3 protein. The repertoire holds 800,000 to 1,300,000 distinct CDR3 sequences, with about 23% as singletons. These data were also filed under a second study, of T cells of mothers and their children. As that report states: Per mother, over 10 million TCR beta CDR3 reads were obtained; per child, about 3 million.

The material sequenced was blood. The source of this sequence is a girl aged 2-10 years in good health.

The CDR3, as DNA: TGCAGTGTAGTACTGGCGGGTCTCAATGAGCAGTTCTTC. Translating it yields CSVVLAGLNEQFF. The chain joins TRBV20-1 to TRBJ2-5; tentative D call: TRBD2 (5 bases). The assigned J gene may be wrong: the sequence end matches TRBJ2-1 better. This CDR3 contains 13 residues. Germline V gene lookup returns CDR1 DFQATT and CDR2 SNEGSKA (reference sequence).